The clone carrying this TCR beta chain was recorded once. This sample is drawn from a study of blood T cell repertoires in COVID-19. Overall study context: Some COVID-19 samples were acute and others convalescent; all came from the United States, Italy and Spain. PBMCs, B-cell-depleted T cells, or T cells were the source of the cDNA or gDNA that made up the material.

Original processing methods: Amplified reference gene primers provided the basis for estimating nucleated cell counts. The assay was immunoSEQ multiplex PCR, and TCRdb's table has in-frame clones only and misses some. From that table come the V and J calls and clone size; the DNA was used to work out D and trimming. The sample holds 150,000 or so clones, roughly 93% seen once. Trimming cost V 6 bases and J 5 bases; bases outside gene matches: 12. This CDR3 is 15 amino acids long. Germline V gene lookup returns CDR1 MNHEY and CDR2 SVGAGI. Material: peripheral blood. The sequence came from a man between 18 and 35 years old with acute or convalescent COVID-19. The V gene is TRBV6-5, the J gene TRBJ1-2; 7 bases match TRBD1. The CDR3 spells CASSSASTGLYGYTF. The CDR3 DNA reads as TGTGCCAGCAGCTCCGCCTCGACAGGGTTGTATGGCTACACCTTC.